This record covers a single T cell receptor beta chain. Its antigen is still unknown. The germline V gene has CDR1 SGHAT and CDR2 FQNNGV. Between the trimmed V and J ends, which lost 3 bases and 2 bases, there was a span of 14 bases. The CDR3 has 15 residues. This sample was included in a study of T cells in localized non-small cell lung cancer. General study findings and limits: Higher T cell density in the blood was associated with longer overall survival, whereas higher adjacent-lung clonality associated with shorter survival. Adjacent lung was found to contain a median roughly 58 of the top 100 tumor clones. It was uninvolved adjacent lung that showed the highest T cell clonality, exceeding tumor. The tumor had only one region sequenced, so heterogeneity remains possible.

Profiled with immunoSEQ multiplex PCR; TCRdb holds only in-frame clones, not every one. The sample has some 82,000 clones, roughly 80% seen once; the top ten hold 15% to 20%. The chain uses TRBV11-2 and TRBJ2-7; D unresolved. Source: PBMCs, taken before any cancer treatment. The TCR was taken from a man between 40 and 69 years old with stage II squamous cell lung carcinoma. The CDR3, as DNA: TGTGCCAGCAGCTTGGGCTACCCACGCACCTACGAGCAGTACTTC. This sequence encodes CASSLGYPRTYEQYF.